Below, 25 T cell receptor beta chains from the same sample are listed, as sequenced in a study of cytomegalovirus exposure and HLA in healthy donors. Data came from immunoSEQ multiplex PCR; TCRdb stores just in-frame clones and leaves some out. The sample holds about 260,000 clones, roughly 87% seen once. What was sequenced was PBMCs. These TCRs come from a young woman in good health and CMV-seronegative.

The CDR3 loop is CASSLIGGLAGKYNEQFF. In nucleotides, the CDR3 is TGTGCCAGCAGCCTAATAGGCGGACTAGCGGGAAAATACAATGAGCAGTTCTTC. The V call is TRBV7-9, the J call TRBJ2-1, with TRBD2 matching over 12 bases. The CDR3 has 18 residues. Germline V gene data show CDR1 as SEHNR and CDR2 as FQNEAQ (reference sequence). Trimming at V came to 5 bases and at J to 4 bases, leaving 12 bases not matched to a gene.

The V and J genes are TRBV7-2 and TRBJ2-4, with D uncertain. Trimming pared 1 base from V and 1 base from J, leaving 11 bases between. Per germline, CDR1 SGHTA and CDR2 FQGNSA. The CDR3 loop spans 16 amino acids. In DNA form, the CDR3 reads TGTGCCAGCAGCTTAGAGTCTGGAATCGCCAAAAACATTCAGTACTTC. It encodes CASSLESGIAKNIQYF. The full variable domain, completed using reference TRBV7-2 and TRBJ2-4, is GAGVSQSPSNKVTEKGKDVELRCDPISGHTALYWYRQSLGQGLEFLIYFQGNSAPDKSGLPSDRFSAERTGGSVSTLTIQRTQQEDSAVYLCASSLESGIAKNIQYFGAGTRLSVL.

The chain combines TRBV19 with TRBJ2-6; D is unclear. The CDR3 loop spans 16 amino acids. The V end was cut by 3 bases, the J end by 0 bases, with 9 bases between. Germline V gene sequence: CDR1 LNHDA, CDR2 SQIVND (reference sequence). In nucleotides, the CDR3 is TGTGCCAGTAGTATTGGCATCAACTCTGGGGCCAACGTCCTGACTTTC. As protein: CASSIGINSGANVLTF.

This chain links TRBV7-2 with TRBJ1-5; D is uncertain. Looked up from germline, CDR1 is SGHTA and CDR2 is FQGNSA. The CDR3 spans 12 residues. V shed 3 bases and J shed 3 bases, with 3 bases lying between them. The chain's CDR3 is CASSLINQPQHF. CDR3 DNA: TGTGCCAGCAGCTTGATCAATCAGCCCCAGCATTTT.

The rearrangement uses TRBV9 and TRBJ2-3, with 11 nucleotides matching TRBD2. The CDR3 is 16 amino acids. Losses at the gene ends were 3 bases for V and 2 bases for J; bases not matched to a gene: 5. Per the germline V gene, CDR1 is SGDLS and CDR2 is YYNGEE. In DNA form, the CDR3 reads TGTGCCAGCAGCGGACTAGCGGGACTTAACACAGATACGCAGTATTTT. Translation: CASSGLAGLNTDTQYF.

The chain recombines TRBV7-9 with TRBJ2-7, with a tentative D call TRBD1 (6 bases). The CDR3 contains 14 residues. With 2 bases removed from V and 0 bases from J, the gap between germline ends came to 8 bases. Per germline, CDR1 SEHNR and CDR2 FQNEAQ (reference sequence). Here the CDR3 DNA reads TGTGCCAGCAGCTTACGACAGGCCTCCTACGAGCAGTACTTC. Protein product: CASSLRQASYEQYF.

The CDR3 spells CACKLWDRGPDTQYF. CDR3 DNA sequence: TGTGCCTGCAAATTGTGGGACAGGGGGCCGGATACGCAGTATTTT. J is TRBJ2-3 and V is TRBV30; TRBD1 matches at 12 bases. Germline V CDR1 and CDR2: GTSNPN, SVGIG (reference sequence). The CDR3 runs 15 residues. Trimming took 6 bases from V and 6 from J; bases not matched to a gene: 10.

The V call is TRBV19, the J call TRBJ2-1; 9 bases are shared with TRBD1. The CDR3 is 21 residues long. The germline gives CDR1 LNHDA, CDR2 SQIVND (reference sequence). J lost 0 bases, V lost 1 base, and 16 bases had no gene match. The chain's CDR3 is CASSIGPRTGDSRSSYNEQFF. The CDR3 DNA is TGTGCCAGTAGTATAGGGCCACGGACAGGGGATTCGCGGAGCTCCTACAATGAGCAGTTCTTC. The full variable domain, rest sourced from reference TRBV19 and TRBJ2-1, is DGGITQSPKYLFRKEGQNVTLSCEQNLNHDAMYWYRQDPGQGLRLIYYSQIVNDFQKGDIAEGYSVSREKKESFPLTVTSAQKNPTAFYLCASSIGPRTGDSRSSYNEQFFGPGTRLTVL.

V and J are TRBV19 and TRBJ2-7; 16 nucleotides align to TRBD2. The ends lost 5 bases at V and 2 bases at J; junction bases unmatched: 6. This CDR3 contains 17 residues. From germline, CDR1 is LNHDA and CDR2 SQIVND (reference sequence). The DNA for the CDR3 is TGTGCCAGTAGTTCGGGACTAGCGGGAGGGCTTGCCTACGAGCAGTACTTC. This sequence encodes CASSSGLAGGLAYEQYF. The entire variable domain, with the rest obtained from reference TRBV19 and TRBJ2-7, is as follows: DGGITQSPKYLFRKEGQNVTLSCEQNLNHDAMYWYRQDPGQGLRLIYYSQIVNDFQKGDIAEGYSVSREKKESFPLTVTSAQKNPTAFYLCASSSGLAGGLAYEQYFGPGTRLTVT.

The chain combines TRBV7-9 with TRBJ2-1, with D hard to call. The CDR3 is 12 residues long. Germline loops: CDR1 SEHNR, CDR2 FQNEAQ (reference sequence). Trimming took off 6 bases at V and 7 bases at J, with 10 bases between the two ends. CDR3 nucleotide sequence: TGTGCCAGCAGGGCACTAAGAAATGAGCAGTTCTTC. Residues: CASRALRNEQFF.

The CDR3 here is CASSPTTSGRALLYEQYF. The CDR3 DNA reads TGCGCCAGCAGCCCGACTACTAGCGGGAGGGCCTTACTGTACGAGCAGTACTTC. This chain uses TRBV4-1 with TRBJ2-7; TRBD2 matches at 13 bases. CDR1 is MGHRA, CDR2 YSYEKL, per germline. This CDR3 spans 18 amino acids. V was pared by 4 bases and J by 4 bases, with 13 bases of the junction left unmatched.

This clone was observed once. The chain couples TRBV6-6 to TRBJ1-5, with TRBD1 matching 11 bases. V lost 7 bases to trimming and J lost 3 bases; unmatched junction nucleotides: 5. Germline V gene data show CDR1 as MNHNY and CDR2 as SVGAGI (reference sequence). This CDR3 has 15 residues. CDR3 sequence: CASNGQGASNQPQHF. CDR3 DNA sequence: TGTGCCAGCAATGGACAGGGGGCATCCAATCAGCCCCAGCATTTT.

V and J are TRBV4-3 and TRBJ2-1, with D unclear. V dropped 0 bases and J dropped 0 bases, with 24 bases sitting between them. The CDR3 extends over 21 amino acids. Germline CDR1 is LGHNA and CDR2 is YSLEER. The DNA for the CDR3 is TGCGCCAGCAGCCAAGAGGGAACTCACCACTACTTCCGGAGCTCCTACAATGAGCAGTTCTTC. Its translation is CASSQEGTHHYFRSSYNEQFF.

The chain has TRBV13 and TRBJ2-7; TRBD1 aligns across 8 bases. In germline, CDR1 is PRHDT, CDR2 FYEKMQ (reference sequence). CDR3 size: 14 residues. V dropped 5 bases and J dropped 5; count of bases not matched to a gene: 8. The CDR3 here is CASSTRQGSHEQYF. CDR3 coding DNA: TGTGCCAGCAGCACCCGACAGGGGTCCCACGAGCAGTACTTC.

The chain carries TRBV5-6 and TRBJ2-7; 8 bases map to TRBD2. Germline CDR1 and CDR2: SGHDT and YYEEEE. The CDR3 consists of 14 residues. Trimming removed 1 base from V and 4 bases from J; junction bases left unmatched: 4. CDR3 sequence (DNA): TGTGCCAGCAGCTTGAAAGCGGGGGCATACGAGCAGTACTTC. Protein product: CASSLKAGAYEQYF.

The V call is TRBV14, the J call TRBJ1-2; the match to TRBD1 covers 7 bases. V gave up 4 bases and J gave up 4 bases; unmatched junction bases: 9. The CDR3 runs 15 residues. The germline CDR1 and CDR2 sequences are SGHDN and FVKESK. The CDR3 here is CASSRAGQLVYGYTF. CDR3 DNA: TGTGCCAGCAGCCGAGCGGGACAGCTAGTCTATGGCTACACCTTC.

V and J are TRBV4-1 and TRBJ2-7; weak D call: TRBD1 (7 bases). Germline V gives CDR1 MGHRA, CDR2 YSYEKL. The CDR3 covers 16 residues. Trimming took off 0 bases at V and 0 bases at J, with 12 bases between the two ends. The CDR3 here is CASSQDGGGASYEQYF. In DNA form, the CDR3 reads TGCGCCAGCAGCCAAGATGGAGGGGGCGCCTCCTACGAGCAGTACTTC.

The V and J genes are TRBV6-5 and TRBJ2-1; 7 bases are shared with TRBD1. In germline, CDR1 is MNHEY, CDR2 SVGAGI. After removal of 0 bases from V and 6 bases from J, the junction contained 5 bases not matched to a gene. This CDR3 comprises 15 residues. CDR3 DNA: TGTGCCAGCAGTTACTCGCGACAGGGACGCAATGAGCAGTTCTTC. The encoded protein is CASSYSRQGRNEQFF.

The chain employs TRBV18 and TRBJ1-2; D is uncertain. This CDR3 is built from 13 residues. Germline V lookup: CDR1 KGHSH, CDR2 LQKENI. Trimming pared 1 base from V and 7 bases from J, leaving 10 bases between. For the CDR3, the DNA is TGTGCCAGCTCACCACGCAGGCATGGTGGCTACACCTTC. This codes for CASSPRRHGGYTF.

The gene calls are TRBV13 and TRBJ2-1; the D is unclear. Deletions cut 5 bases from V and 6 bases from J, with 11 bases between. This CDR3 has 13 residues. CDR1 is PRHDT and CDR2 is FYEKMQ in the germline V gene (reference sequence). The CDR3 is CASSRRRPNEQFF. CDR3 coding DNA: TGTGCCAGCAGCCGTCGCAGACCCAATGAGCAGTTCTTC.

The CDR3 DNA reads TGTGCCAGCAGCCAACCCGCACGAAGGGGGCCGGGGAACACTGAAGCTTTCTTT. Translation: CASSQPARRGPGNTEAFF. V is TRBV7-3 and J is TRBJ1-1, with 7 positions matching TRBD1. The CDR3 has 18 residues. The germline V gene encodes CDR1 SGHTA and CDR2 FQGTGA. The J segment lost 1 base and the V segment lost 5 bases, leaving 16 bases of the junction unmatched.

J is TRBJ2-2 and V is TRBV2, with 7 bases identical to TRBD2. Trimming took 7 bases from V and 4 from J; bases not matched to a gene: 9. This CDR3 has 15 residues. CDR1 is SNHLY, CDR2 FYNNEI, per germline. The CDR3 DNA reads as TGTGCCAGCACAGGCGGGAGAGCGGCCACCGGGGAGCTGTTTTTT. It yields the protein CASTGGRAATGELFF.

This CDR3 is CASSFVRAMAYEQYF. The CDR3 DNA reads TGTGCCAGCAGCTTTGTCAGGGCCATGGCCTACGAGCAGTACTTC. The V and J genes are TRBV7-8 and TRBJ2-7, with a tentative D call TRBD1 (5 bases). Germline V gives CDR1 SGHVS, CDR2 FQNEAQ. Trimming stripped 3 bases from V and 2 bases from J, with 14 bases between. The CDR3 contains 15 residues.

V is TRBV7-9 and J is TRBJ2-7, with D maybe TRBD1 (5 bases). V was trimmed by 6 bases and J by 3 bases, leaving 15 bases between them. CDR1 and CDR2 (germline): SEHNR, FQNEAQ (reference sequence). The CDR3 sequence is 14 residues long. CDR3 sequence: CASSLTDRDYEQYF. The CDR3 DNA sequence: TGTGCCAGCAGTCTGACAGACCGCGACTACGAGCAGTACTTC.

This clone came up once. The chain combines TRBV7-5 with TRBJ2-6. TRBV7-5 is noted as a pseudogene. The CDR3 loop spans 17 amino acids. The CDR3 loop reads CARMAESRQSRANVLTF. CDR3 in DNA: TGTGCCAGAATGGCGGAAAGTAGACAAAGTCGGGCCAACGTCCTGACTTTC.